This section outlines one T cell receptor (beta chain) sequence together with its context. Its antigen remains unidentified. These data come from a study of cytotoxic CD8 clonotypes in ibrutinib-treated CLL. Study context: It was after a median around twelve months of treatment, range 6 to 36, that response samples were taken. Across samples, productive templates numbered 200,000 to 300,000 and productive rearrangements reached over 90,000 on average.

Target depth was 1 in 200,000 to 1 in 1 million T cells, about 10x per clonotype. Only in-frame clones appear in the TCRdb table, and some are missing; sequencing was by immunoSEQ multiplex PCR. The sample consists of about 130,000 clones, approximately 85% of them appearing once. Broader study findings: While tracking circulating CD8+ T-cell counts, baseline clonality exceeded that of age-matched healthy donors.

V lost 7 bases to trimming and J lost 8 bases, with 17 bases between them. The CDR3 loop spans 14 amino acids. The germline gives CDR1 MDHEN, CDR2 SYDVKM. The input for sequencing was PBMCs, taken after 24 months of ibrutinib treatment. The sequence was obtained from a human donor with chronic lymphocytic leukemia. The chain has TRBV28 and TRBJ1-4; weak D call: TRBD1 (6 bases). CDR3 region: CASTLGAIGEKLFF. In DNA form, the CDR3 reads TGTGCCAGCACCCTGGGGGCTATCGGCGAAAAACTGTTTTTT. Drawing the rest from reference TRBV28 and TRBJ1-4, the complete variable domain is DVKVTQSSRYLVKRTGEKVFLECVQDMDHENMFWYRQDPGLGLRLIYFSYDVKMKEKGDIPEGYSVSREKKERFSLILESASTNQTSMYLCASTLGAIGEKLFFGSGTQLSVL.